The T cell receptor (beta chain) under discussion was sequenced for a study of blood T cell repertoires in COVID-19. Study in general: Acute-phase and convalescent COVID-19 samples originated in the United States, Italy and Spain. From T cells, B-cell-depleted T cells, or PBMCs came the material, which was cDNA or gDNA.

Per the original methods: Nucleated cell number was recorded as an estimate derived from reference gene primer amplification. The table came from immunoSEQ multiplex PCR; TCRdb's copy has only in-frame clones and leaves some out. V and J calls and clone size come straight from that table; D and trimming were deduced from the DNA. The profile covers about 200,000 clones, with around 81% appearing a single time and 4.5% to 7% taken by the ten largest. This sequence originates from an older woman with acute or convalescent COVID-19. Sequences were obtained from peripheral blood.

The CDR3 nucleotides read TGTGCCAGCAGTCGCGGACAACCTCACTATGGCTACACCTTC. Amino acids: CASSRGQPHYGYTF. This chain joins TRBV6-5 and TRBJ1-2; a weak D match, TRBD1 (5 bases). The CDR3 sequence is 14 residues long. V was trimmed by 5 bases and J by 3 bases, leaving 13 bases between them. In germline, CDR1 is MNHEY, CDR2 SVGAGI.